The next 16 T cell receptor beta chains were all read from a single sample in a study of OX40 agonist ivuxolimab in advanced cancers. Libraries were built with the immunoSEQ multiplex PCR assay. Sourced from immuneACCESS, this table was stored by TCRdb with only in-frame sequences that have V and J called. A share of the clones is absent; for the studies checked, an unresolved V gene accounts for under half, and the remainder has no known explanation. The sample table shows about 69,000 clones, and nearly 90% are seen once. Roughly 4.2% of the sample is taken by the ten largest. Sequenced here: CD4+ or CD8+ T cells sorted from blood, sampled in a trial of the OX40 agonist ivuxolimab. The receptors shown here come from an adult with an advanced solid tumor such as melanoma, head and neck, liver or kidney cancer.

The rearrangement uses TRBV27 and TRBJ1-2, with TRBD1 as a possible D gene (6 bases). The germline CDR1 and CDR2 sequences are MNHEY and SMNVEV (reference sequence). Trimming removed 5 bases at V and 1 base at J, with 14 bases between. The CDR3 consists of 15 residues. CDR3: CASSPPGTSNYGYTF. The CDR3 DNA sequence: TGTGCCAGCAGTCCTCCCGGGACAAGTAACTATGGCTACACCTTC.

This clone was counted a single time. This sequence joins TRBV9 and TRBJ2-3; unclear D gene. V was cut by 1 base and J by 2 bases, with 8 bases left in between. The CDR3 runs to 14 residues. Germline CDR1 and CDR2: SGDLS and YYNGEE. The CDR3 region has the DNA TGTGCCAGCAGCGTAACAGACAACACAGATACGCAGTATTTT. Translated: CASSVTDNTDTQYF.

V is TRBV7-8 and J is TRBJ1-2; 7 nucleotides align to TRBD1. In germline, CDR1 is SGHVS, CDR2 FQNEAQ. The CDR3 totals 11 residues. Trimming at V came to 5 bases and at J to 7 bases, leaving 1 base not matched to a gene. The CDR3 nucleotides are TGTGCCAGCAGCGCAGGGGGTGGCTACACCTTC. Its protein product is CASSAGGGYTF.

This sequence joins TRBV30 and TRBJ2-7; D may match TRBD1 or TRBD2 (5 bases each). With 1 base removed from V and 2 bases from J, the gap between germline ends came to 18 bases. The CDR3 runs to 16 residues. The germline V gene encodes CDR1 GTSNPN and CDR2 SVGIG (reference sequence). The CDR3 nucleotides read TGTGCCTGGAGTGGGTCTCCGGGGCCTCATACCTACGAGCAGTACTTC. This encodes CAWSGSPGPHTYEQYF.

J is TRBJ2-1 and V is TRBV5-1; the match to TRBD2 covers 11 bases. The CDR3 has 17 residues. The V gene's germline CDR1 is SGHRS and CDR2 YFSETQ. V lost 0 bases and J lost 8; bases outside the gene matches: 10. In DNA, the CDR3 is TGCGCCAGCAGCTTGGGGCTAGCGGGAGGTGCTGTCGATGAGCAGTTCTTC. Its translation: CASSLGLAGGAVDEQFF.

The V gene is TRBV2, the J gene TRBJ2-5, with D perhaps assigned TRBD1 or TRBD2 (6 bases each). This CDR3 is built from 13 residues. Germline CDR1 and CDR2: SNHLY and FYNNEI. V shed 2 bases and J shed 7 bases, with 11 bases lying between them. CDR3 in amino acids: CASSEPEGGTQYF. The CDR3 nucleotides are TGTGCCAGCAGTGAACCGGAGGGGGGGACCCAGTACTTC.

The V and J genes are TRBV28 and TRBJ1-5; perhaps TRBD1 as D (6 bases). Germline assignment: CDR1 MDHEN and CDR2 SYDVKM. The length of the CDR3 is 15 residues. Trimming removed 3 bases at V and 7 bases at J, with 16 bases between. CDR3 coding DNA: TGTGCCAGCAGTTTCCCGGGACACCTGAAACAGCCCCAGCATTTT. As protein: CASSFPGHLKQPQHF.

The chain joins TRBV7-2 to TRBJ2-5; 9 bases match TRBD2. V shed 4 bases and J 2 bases; nucleotides not matched to a gene: 5. Per the germline V gene, CDR1 is SGHTA and CDR2 is FQGNSA. The CDR3 runs 15 residues. The CDR3 region has the DNA TGTGCCAGCAGCTCGTGGACTAGCGCACAAGAGACCCAGTACTTC. It is translated as CASSSWTSAQETQYF.

The chain links TRBV11-3 to TRBJ1-3; 7 positions agree with TRBD1. The J segment lost 3 bases and the V segment lost 0 bases, leaving 2 bases of the junction unmatched. Germline V gene sequence: CDR1 SGHNT, CDR2 YENEEA. This CDR3 is built from 15 residues. The CDR3 is CASSLETGIGNTIYF. As DNA, the CDR3 is TGTGCCAGCAGCTTAGAGACAGGGATTGGAAACACCATATATTTT.

The chain carries TRBV14 and TRBJ1-6; D is uncertain. V gave up 4 bases and J gave up 14 bases, with 12 bases separating them. The germline V gene encodes CDR1 SGHDN and CDR2 FVKESK. The CDR3 runs 12 residues. CDR3 coding DNA: TGTGCCAGCAGCCGGGTATGGTCATCCCTCCACTTT. Encoded protein: CASSRVWSSLHF.

The V and J genes are TRBV29-1 and TRBJ1-2; the match to TRBD1 covers 8 bases. CDR3 length equals 15 residues. Germline CDR1 and CDR2: SQVTM and ANQGSEA. The V gene end was trimmed by 5 bases and the J gene end by 2 bases; junction bases not matched to a gene: 10. CDR3 residues: CSVPAQGAPNYGYTF. Here the CDR3 DNA reads TGCAGCGTTCCGGCGCAGGGGGCCCCCAACTATGGCTACACCTTC.

This rearrangement joins TRBV6-6 to TRBJ1-2, with a tentative D call TRBD1 (5 bases). CDR1 is MNHNY and CDR2 is SVGAGI in the germline V gene (reference sequence). V shed 2 bases and J shed 3 bases, with 13 bases lying between them. The CDR3 runs to 15 residues. CDR3 DNA: TGTGCCAGCAGTTACCCGGACATGGGGCACTATGGCTACACCTTC. Its translation: CASSYPDMGHYGYTF.

The DNA of the CDR3 is TGCGCCAGCAGTTCCGGGACAGGGTCAAACACCATATATTTT. It is translated as CASSSGTGSNTIYF. The chain carries TRBV5-1 and TRBJ1-3, with TRBD1 matching over 9 bases. The ends lost 5 bases at V and 6 bases at J; junction bases unmatched: 6. The CDR3 contains 14 residues. CDR1 is SGHRS, CDR2 YFSETQ, per germline.

The chain joins TRBV19 to TRBJ1-1; 9 bases map to TRBD1. The V segment lost 2 bases and the J segment 1 base; nucleotides outside the gene matches: 8. This CDR3 spans 17 amino acids. The germline V gene has CDR1 LNHDA and CDR2 SQIVND (reference sequence). CDR3 region: CASSIRPDRGGNTEAFF. Here the CDR3 DNA reads TGTGCCAGTAGTATACGCCCGGACAGGGGCGGGAACACTGAAGCTTTCTTT.

The V gene is TRBV19, the J gene TRBJ1-1, with D perhaps matching TRBD1 (5 bases). Germline V CDR1 and CDR2: LNHDA, SQIVND (reference sequence). With 3 bases removed from V and 2 bases from J, the gap between germline ends came to 16 bases. CDR3 length: 16 amino acids. The CDR3 DNA sequence: TGTGCCAGTAGTATGGACGGACAATCCGTTAACACTGAAGCTTTCTTT. As protein: CASSMDGQSVNTEAFF.

The V gene is TRBV19, the J gene TRBJ2-7, with TRBD2 as a possible D gene (6 bases). V gave up 6 bases and J gave up 7 bases, with 22 bases separating them. CDR1 and CDR2 from the germline V gene are LNHDA and SQIVND (reference sequence). The CDR3 loop spans 15 amino acids. The DNA for the CDR3 is TGTGCCAGTAGGGCCTCCCGCGGGGAAAAGCGGGAGCAGTACTTC. This sequence encodes CASRASRGEKREQYF.